The sequence of this T cell receptor (beta chain) was determined in a study of blood T cell repertoires in COVID-19. Study in general: Both acute and convalescent COVID-19 samples were obtained from the United States, Italy and Spain. T cells, B-cell-depleted T cells, or PBMCs provided the cDNA or gDNA that served as material.

Germline-derived CDR1 and CDR2 are MNHEY and SMNVEV (reference sequence). This CDR3 has 13 amino acids. V lost 7 bases, J lost 6 bases, and 9 bases stayed unmatched. Authors' processing steps: Scientists estimated how many nucleated cells there were by amplifying reference gene primers. Sequencing was performed with immunoSEQ multiplex PCR; in TCRdb, only in-frame clones are kept and a portion is missing. V and J calls and clone size are as listed in that table; D and trimming were resolved from the DNA. This sample has about 190,000 clones; approximately 80% occur once, and the top ten carry roughly 20%.

The rearrangement links TRBV27 to TRBJ2-7; 7 bases match TRBD1. This clonotype was obtained from a human donor in a cohort sampled during active COVID-19. The specimen was peripheral blood. CDR3 protein: CASIQRQGGEQYF. CDR3 in DNA: TGTGCCAGCATCCAGAGACAGGGCGGCGAGCAGTACTTC.